The rows below give T cell receptor beta chains drawn from one sample of a study of T-cell reconstitution after alpha-beta-depleted transplantation in children. TCRdb recomputed calls from the PCR reads with MiXCR, one row per CDR3 protein. The sample yields about 580,000 distinct CDR3 sequences, roughly 23% seen once. The source was PBMCs, mostly from graft donor cells, collected 360 days after TCRalphabeta/CD19-depleted stem cell transplant. Source of these receptors: a boy less than two years old who had a stem cell transplant for acute myeloid leukemia, so the T cells may come from the graft donor. Both conserved end residues are trimmed from each CDR3. Each record gives: V gene, CDR3 length, CDR3 protein.

v_gene: TRBV6-2/TRBV6-3; len: 10; CDR3aa: ASSYLKETQY
v_gene: TRBV15; len: 13; CDR3aa: ATSRDRAGSTEAF
v_gene: TRBV5-1; len: 13; CDR3aa: ASSPVGLNQETQY
v_gene: TRBV20-1; len: 11; CDR3aa: SARTLNTGELF
v_gene: TRBV28; len: 13; CDR3aa: ASSLSGFSWQPQH
v_gene: TRBV5-5; len: 11; CDR3aa: ASSLEPGDEQF
v_gene: TRBV19; len: 12; CDR3aa: ASGQGAPGNTIY
v_gene: TRBV6-5; len: 13; CDR3aa: ASSSGTSGSNEQF
v_gene: TRBV7-2; len: 10; CDR3aa: ASSLEAGDEY
v_gene: TRBV20-1; len: 9; CDR3aa: SARWDNEQF
v_gene: TRBV11-2; len: 12; CDR3aa: ASSLVSGDETQY
v_gene: TRBV7-2; len: 10; CDR3aa: ASSQTWETQY
v_gene: TRBV7-2; len: 15; CDR3aa: ASSLRTESSGANVLT
v_gene: TRBV20-1; len: 13; CDR3aa: SAIRTSGALGTQY
v_gene: TRBV20-1; len: 13; CDR3aa: SVLLGDSGNQPQH